This TCR beta chain appears in the sequencing data of a study of cytomegalovirus exposure and HLA in healthy donors. The CDR3 spans 13 residues. Germline assignment: CDR1 SGDLS and CDR2 YYNGEE. V lost 4 bases, J lost 6 bases, and 7 bases stayed unmatched. Worth noting for this clone: What it binds is unknown.

Points from the study as a whole: In a later analysis, a missense DCLRE1C variant was linked to TCR beta V- and J-gene trimming. For presence/absence analyses, sequencing depth was assumed to be roughly uniform across donors.

Primers included in the PCR were 60 Vbeta and 13 Jbeta primers. Profiling relied on immunoSEQ multiplex PCR, and the TCRdb table lists in-frame clones only, not all of them. This table has some 180,000 clones, around 82% appearing once. The V and J genes are TRBV9 and TRBJ2-7, with 7 bases aligning to TRBD2. The sequence derives from a woman aged 30 to 39 in good health and CMV-seropositive. The source material was PBMCs. CDR3 sequence: CASSYGGSGEQYF. CDR3 DNA sequence: TGTGCCAGCAGCTACGGCGGGAGTGGCGAGCAGTACTTC.